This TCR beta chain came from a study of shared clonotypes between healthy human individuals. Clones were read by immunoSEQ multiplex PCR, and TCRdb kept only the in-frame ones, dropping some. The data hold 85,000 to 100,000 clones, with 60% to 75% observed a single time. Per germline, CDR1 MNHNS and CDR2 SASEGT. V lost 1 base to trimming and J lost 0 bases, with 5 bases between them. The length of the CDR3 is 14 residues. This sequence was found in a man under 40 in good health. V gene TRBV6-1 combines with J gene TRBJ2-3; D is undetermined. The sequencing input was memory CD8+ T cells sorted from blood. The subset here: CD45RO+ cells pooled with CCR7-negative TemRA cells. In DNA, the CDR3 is TGTGCCAGCAGTGAAGTTGCCAGCACAGATACGCAGTATTTT. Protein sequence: CASSEVASTDTQYF.